This T cell receptor (beta chain) is from a study of blood T cell repertoires in COVID-19 (dated by TCRdb to 2019 to 2021). Broadly, across the study: The collaborator samples originated in the United States, Italy and Spain and spanned the acute and convalescent phases of COVID-19. The prospective study material was composed of cDNA or gDNA derived from T cells, B-cell-depleted T cells, or PBMCs. Subjects who had been exposed to COVID-19, were actively infected with it, or had recovered from it provided the deeply sampled blood TCRbeta repertoires that made up the dataset. The repertoires were released in a freely available public database intended as a resource for research on the immune response to SARS-CoV-2. The samples were drawn from two sources: the first 160 participants of the ongoing ImmuneRACE study, and 1,000 to 1,500 subjects contributed by 6 global collaborators. Sample metadata almost always included a de-identified subject ID, COVID-19 status, age in years and sex. Where HLA class I and class II types were available, the types were taken from metadata supplied by the sample provider, not from assay-based typing. Results the study describes overall, beyond this receptor: The amount of clinical and demographic metadata varied by source and participant and was provided uncurated.

One collaborating source in Seattle enrolled patients while the patients were actively infected and followed the patients over time throughout the course of disease. Each collaborating institution followed its own protocols to collect whole blood in K2EDTA tubes. For TCRbeta analysis, collaborators shipped samples in one of three forms: frozen whole blood, isolated PBMCs, or DNA extracted from either of those sample types. CDR1 and CDR2 (LNHDA, SQIVND) derive from the germline V gene (reference sequence). The cysteine opens and the phenylalanine closes a CDR3 of 12 amino acids. The retained sequence is limited to the CDR3, 36 bases, with the frame set at the first base. V and J lose 7 bases and 5 bases, and a span of 11 bases separates them. This clone was seen only a few times. This clone's antigen is unknown. Base qualities are not provided; no much larger clone lies one nucleotide away. The immunoSEQ Assay, a bias-controlled multiplex PCR, was used to amplify TCRbeta CDR3 regions from genomic DNA. On the study's bioinformatics: The number of nucleated cells in each sample was estimated from the amplification of reference gene primers within the assay. To quantify the absolute abundance of each unique TCRbeta CDR3 rearrangement, sequence reads were collapsed and filtered. For each sample, productive Simpson clonality was calculated by taking the square root of Simpson's diversity index across productive rearrangements. In its TCRdb copy, this immuneACCESS table keeps in-frame sequences only and misses some clones. Where compared with another copy, unresolved V genes explain less than half of these, and the others have no known cause. V, J and clone size are taken as reported in that table, and D and trimming were inferred from the DNA itself. This sample lists around 270,000 clones; about 85% were detected once. The top ten hold roughly 0.94% of the sample.

This sequence was found in a human donor with COVID-19, enrolled during active disease. The donor label of this sample is uncertain. Material for sequencing was peripheral blood. In this chain, TRBV19 is recombined with TRBJ2-5; no D segment can be confidently identified. CDR3 sequence: CASNFPGETQYF. The sequence in DNA is TGTGCCAGTAACTTTCCCGGGGAGACCCAGTACTTC.